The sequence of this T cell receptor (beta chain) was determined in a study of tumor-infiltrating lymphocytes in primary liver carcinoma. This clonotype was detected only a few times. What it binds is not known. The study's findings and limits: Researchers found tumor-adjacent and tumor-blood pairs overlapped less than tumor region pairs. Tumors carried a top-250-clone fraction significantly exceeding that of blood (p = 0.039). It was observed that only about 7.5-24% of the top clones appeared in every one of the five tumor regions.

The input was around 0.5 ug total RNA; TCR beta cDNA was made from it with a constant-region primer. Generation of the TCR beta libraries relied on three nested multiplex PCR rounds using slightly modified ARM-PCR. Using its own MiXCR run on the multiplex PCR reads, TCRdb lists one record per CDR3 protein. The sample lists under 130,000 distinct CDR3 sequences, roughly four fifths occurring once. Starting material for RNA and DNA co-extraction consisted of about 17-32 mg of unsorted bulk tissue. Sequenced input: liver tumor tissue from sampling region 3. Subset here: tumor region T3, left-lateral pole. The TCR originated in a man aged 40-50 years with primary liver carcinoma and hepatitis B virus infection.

CDR3 in DNA: TGTGCCAGCAGTCCCGGGGGCTACTTGCGGTACTTC. Translation gives CASSPGGYLRYF. The chain is built from TRBV11-2 and TRBJ2-7; D possibly matches TRBD1 or TRBD2 (6 bases each). The length of the CDR3 is 12 residues. In germline, CDR1 is SGHAT, CDR2 FQNNGV. The V gene lost 6 bases and the J gene lost 12 bases, with 18 bases spanning the gap.